By share, the clone carrying this T cell receptor beta chain counts as medium-sized. The antigen is unknown. The data derive from a study of sequential checkpoint blockade in melanoma. Study in general: After both sequences, patients received maintenance nivolumab. 75 to 95 pretreatment tumor DNA samples were TCRβ immunosequenced. After nivolumab or ipilimumab alone, about two dozen patients had week-13 rebiopsies.

As for treatment: randomized to nivolumab then ipilimumab (arm A) or the reverse (arm B). Sequenced by immunoSEQ multiplex PCR; TCRdb stores in-frame clones only, minus some. The sample carries thousands of clones, roughly 27% recorded once. Whole-study results and caveats: Mutational load did not correlate with tumor T-cell fraction or clonality.

The junction had 18 bases not matched to a gene; V was cut back by 5 bases and J by 11 bases. This CDR3 has 16 amino acids. Germline V gene data show CDR1 as SGHNT and CDR2 as YENEEA. The material was tumor tissue (inferred from file names), obtained from a patient given nivolumab and ipilimumab in sequence. The receptor was isolated from a human donor with melanoma. The V gene is TRBV11-3, the J gene TRBJ1-1; 9 positions match TRBD1. For the CDR3, the DNA is TGTGCCAGCAGCCCTGAGGCCAGGGACAGGGTAGGAGGTGCTTTCTTT. Encoded protein: CASSPEARDRVGGAFF. The whole variable domain, remainder taken from reference TRBV11-3 and TRBJ1-1, is EAGVVQSPRYKIIEKKQPVAFWCNPISGHNTLYWYLQNLGQGPELLIRYENEEAVDDSQLPKDRFSAERLKGVDSTLKIQPAELGDSAVYLCASSPEARDRVGGAFFGQGTRLTVV.